This is a list of T cell receptor beta chains from one sample in a study of shared clonotypes between healthy human individuals. Assay: immunoSEQ multiplex PCR; the TCRdb copy retains only in-frame clones and omits some. The sample has about 2,200,000 clones, roughly 91% seen once. Sequencing was done on a sample of naive CD8+ T cells from PBMCs. These receptors all stem from a man aged 18 to 29 in good health. Some clones in this sample may be carry-over from other donors' samples. Both conserved end residues are part of each CDR3. Each record gives: V gene, clone size, D gene, J gene, CDR3 protein, CDR3 DNA. A D gene is named only where the DNA matches it firmly. A row's size may be missing; if present it is once, few, many or a size class.

>TRBV5-5|once|.|TRBJ2-2
CASSLYLASNTGELFF
TGTGCCAGCAGCTTGTACCTAGCGTCGAACACCGGGGAGCTGTTTTTT
>TRBV19|.|.|TRBJ2-6
CASSNVPGANVLTF
TGTGCCAGTAGTAATGTACCTGGGGCCAACGTCCTGACTTTC
>TRBV14|once|.|TRBJ2-7
CASSPAVGVWHEQYF
TGTGCCAGCAGCCCCGCCGTGGGGGTTTGGCACGAGCAGTACTTC
>TRBV27|.|TRBD1|TRBJ2-7
CASSLVGTGDSYEQYF
TGTGCCAGCAGTTTGGTCGGGACAGGCGACTCCTACGAGCAGTACTTC
>TRBV5-1|.|.|TRBJ1-4
CASSSGSNEKLFF
TGCGCCAGCAGCTCGGGTTCTAATGAAAAACTGTTTTTT
>TRBV29-1|.|.|TRBJ2-6
CSVEGGNGANVLTF
TGCAGCGTTGAGGGGGGTAATGGGGCCAACGTCCTGACTTTC
>TRBV6-5|.|TRBD2|TRBJ2-7
CASSYSPGGTYEQYF
TGTGCCAGCAGTTACTCGCCGGGGGGGACCTACGAGCAGTACTTC
>TRBV28|.|.|TRBJ2-5
CASSLLGLTQETQYF
TGTGCCAGCAGTTTATTGGGACTGACCCAAGAGACCCAGTACTTC
>TRBV4-1|once|TRBD1|TRBJ2-3
CASSQNDRAVDNTQYF
TGCGCCAGCAGCCAAAATGACAGGGCCGTTGACAATACGCAGTATTTT
>TRBV6-5|.|TRBD2|TRBJ2-3
CASKIAGGLTDTQYF
TGTGCCAGCAAAATAGCGGGAGGACTCACAGATACGCAGTATTTT
>TRBV27|few|.|TRBJ2-1
CASSLGAGSYNEQFF
TGTGCCAGCAGTTTGGGGGCGGGCTCCTACAATGAGCAGTTCTTC
>TRBV19|.|.|TRBJ2-5
CASSIGGEESQYF
TGTGCCAGTAGTATAGGGGGGGAAGAGTCCCAGTACTTC
>TRBV5-1|.|TRBD2|TRBJ2-7
CASSFSIAGGPYEQYF
TGCGCCAGCAGCTTTTCCATAGCGGGAGGGCCTTACGAGCAGTACTTC
>TRBV13|.|.|TRBJ2-4
CASSLIERSLGLINIQYF
TGTGCCAGCAGCTTAATCGAAAGATCACTTGGACTAATAAACATTCAGTACTTC
>TRBV11-2|.|TRBD1|TRBJ2-1
CASSLADRVYNEQFF
TGTGCCAGCAGCTTAGCGGACAGGGTCTACAATGAGCAGTTCTTC
>TRBV9|.|.|TRBJ2-3
CASSVGHYSTDTQYF
TGTGCCAGCAGCGTGGGACACTATAGCACAGATACGCAGTATTTT
>TRBV9|.|TRBD1|TRBJ1-1
CASSVVDRAWTEAFF
TGTGCCAGCAGCGTAGTGGACAGGGCATGGACTGAAGCTTTCTTT
>TRBV7-9|.|TRBD2|TRBJ2-3
CASSSSSGRGTDTQYF
TGTGCCAGCAGCTCCTCTAGCGGGAGAGGGACAGATACGCAGTATTTT
>TRBV4-3|.|.|TRBJ1-2
CASSQDLAGLFGYTF
TGCGCCAGCAGCCAAGATTTGGCAGGGCTCTTTGGCTACACCTTC
>TRBV6-6|.|.|TRBJ1-3
CASTPGPGNTIYF
TGTGCCAGCACACCGGGACCCGGAAACACCATATATTTT
>TRBV19|.|.|TRBJ1-2
CATGWPGYTF
TGTGCCACTGGATGGCCTGGCTACACCTTC
>TRBV21-1|.|.|TRBJ2-7
CARGTGSPPF
TGTGCCAGGGGGACAGGCTCCCCACCATTC
>TRBV29-1|.|TRBD1|TRBJ1-1
CSVGYRGDTEAFF
TGCAGCGTAGGGTACAGGGGAGACACTGAAGCTTTCTTT
>TRBV4-3|.|TRBD1|TRBJ1-1
CASSQTGGSEAFF
TGCGCCAGCAGCCAAACAGGGGGCTCTGAAGCTTTCTTT
>TRBV5-1|.|.|TRBJ2-7
CASSPAGPVYEQYF
TGCGCCAGCAGCCCAGCTGGACCTGTCTACGAGCAGTACTTC
>TRBV4-1|few|TRBD2|TRBJ2-1
CASSQSSGRTHNEQFF
TGCGCCAGCAGCCAATCCAGCGGGAGGACCCACAATGAGCAGTTCTTC
>TRBV7-8|.|TRBD2|TRBJ2-7
CASSLRLASYEQYF
TGTGCCAGCAGCCTAAGACTAGCGAGCTACGAGCAGTACTTC
>TRBV5-6|.|.|TRBJ2-3
CASSLGGSTDTQYF
TGTGCCAGCAGCTTGGGCGGCAGCACAGATACGCAGTATTTT
>TRBV27|.|.|TRBJ2-1
CASSLDSLYNEQFF
TGTGCCAGCAGTTTAGACAGCTTATACAATGAGCAGTTCTTC
>TRBV11-2|.|.|TRBJ2-3
CASSLTRGTDTQYF
TGTGCCAGCAGCCTTACCCGGGGAACAGATACGCAGTATTTT
>TRBV6-5|.|.|TRBJ2-7
CASSPGLGPYEQYF
TGTGCCAGCAGCCCCGGCCTAGGGCCCTACGAGCAGTACTTC
>TRBV11-2|.|TRBD2|TRBJ2-1
CASSLEVGLAGSYNEQFF
TGTGCCAGCAGCTTAGAGGTCGGACTAGCGGGCTCCTACAATGAGCAGTTCTTC
>TRBV29-1|.|.|TRBJ2-1
CSVELGGSEQFF
TGCAGCGTTGAATTGGGTGGTAGTGAGCAGTTCTTC
>TRBV28|.|TRBD1|TRBJ1-1
CASTLARQGGTEAFF
TGTGCCAGCACCCTGGCCCGACAGGGGGGCACTGAAGCTTTCTTT
>TRBV12-2|.|.|TRBJ1-1
CASRSPGREDINAEAFF
TGTGCAAGTCGCTCCCCCGGCAGGGAGGACATCAACGCTGAAGCTTTCTTT
>TRBV4-1|.|.|TRBJ2-7
CASSQVTLSGEQYF
TGCGCCAGCAGCCAAGTTACCTTATCGGGCGAGCAGTACTTC
>TRBV5-8|.|TRBD1|TRBJ2-4
CASSSARTGVYIQYF
TGTGCCAGCAGCTCCGCTAGGACAGGGGTGTACATTCAGTACTTC
>TRBV7-6|.|.|TRBJ2-2
CASSLRGTPPGELFF
TGTGCCAGCAGCTTACGGGGGACCCCCCCCGGGGAGCTGTTTTTT
>TRBV7-2|.|TRBD1|TRBJ1-1
CASSFGTGGITEAFF
TGTGCCAGCAGCTTCGGGACAGGGGGGATCACTGAAGCTTTCTTT
>TRBV27|.|.|TRBJ2-1
CASSFGGLEEQFF
TGTGCCAGCAGTTTTGGAGGGTTGGAAGAGCAGTTCTTC
>TRBV5-6|.|TRBD1|TRBJ1-2
CASSSGTGGFGYGYTF
TGTGCCAGCAGCTCCGGGACAGGGGGATTCGGCTATGGCTACACCTTC
>TRBV29-1|.|.|TRBJ2-7
CSVRTPTGPGSYEQYF
TGCAGCGTCCGAACCCCAACAGGGCCGGGTAGCTACGAGCAGTACTTC
>TRBV6-5|.|TRBD1|TRBJ1-4
CASAEHRGEKLFF
TGTGCCAGCGCCGAACACAGGGGGGAAAAACTGTTTTTT
>TRBV10-3|.|.|TRBJ2-7
CAISESDLGARLIYEQYF
TGTGCCATCAGTGAGTCTGACTTAGGGGCCCGCCTCATCTACGAGCAGTACTTC
>TRBV27|.|.|TRBJ1-2
CASREAWDHYGYTF
TGTGCCAGCAGGGAGGCATGGGACCACTATGGCTACACCTTC
>TRBV7-2|.|TRBD1|TRBJ1-1
CASSLRQGRDTEAFF
TGTGCCAGCAGCTTAAGACAGGGACGGGACACTGAAGCTTTCTTT
>TRBV9|.|.|TRBJ1-1
CASNTLPGTEAFF
TGTGCCAGCAACACCCTCCCCGGGACGGAAGCTTTCTTT
>TRBV5-6|.|.|TRBJ2-1
CASSGRGVGYNEQFF
TGTGCCAGCTCGGGTCGCGGTGTGGGGTACAATGAGCAGTTCTTC
>TRBV2|.|.|TRBJ2-5
CASTLTGDGALKRPQETQYF
TGTGCCAGCACGTTAACGGGGGACGGGGCCCTAAAAAGGCCCCAAGAGACCCAGTACTTC
>TRBV27|.|.|TRBJ1-5
CASSSGNNQPQHF
TGTGCCAGCAGTTCCGGTAACAATCAGCCCCAGCATTTT
>TRBV6-1|.|TRBD1|TRBJ1-3
CASRDRGHENTIYF
TGTGCCAGCAGGGACAGGGGGCATGAAAACACCATATATTTT